The 14 T cell receptor beta chains given below trace back to one sample, sequenced in a study of shared clonotypes between healthy human individuals. Naive CD8 cells lacked CD45RO, underwent positive selection for CCR7 and left out terminally differentiated effector memory CD45RA+ cells. TCRdb keeps only in-frame clones here, not all; method: immunoSEQ multiplex PCR. The sample lists some 2,100,000 clones; 90% to 95% were seen once. Sequencing was performed on naive CD8+ T cells from PBMCs. All receptors derive from a man aged 18-30 years in good health. Some clones in this sample may be carry-over from other donors' samples.

The chain employs TRBV28 and TRBJ2-4; 7 nucleotides line up with TRBD1. The CDR3 contains 14 residues. Germline-derived CDR1 and CDR2 are MDHEN and SYDVKM. The V and J ends lost 3 bases and 8 bases, in that order; junction bases with no gene match: 7. The CDR3 region has the DNA TGTGCCAGCAGTTTCCACAGGGGTGGAGACATTCAGTACTTC. Protein product: CASSFHRGGDIQYF.

In this sample, this clone turned up once. The chain joins TRBV27 to TRBJ2-2, with 9 bases lining up with TRBD2. The CDR3 is made up of 18 amino acids. Germline assignment: CDR1 MNHEY and CDR2 SMNVEV (reference sequence). J gave up 0 bases and V 3 bases, and 8 bases lay outside the gene matches. CDR3 protein: CASSFLRGGATNTGELFF. The DNA of the CDR3 is TGTGCCAGCAGTTTTTTGCGGGGGGGGGCGACGAACACCGGGGAGCTGTTTTTT.

On this clone: Additional DNA sequences in this sample encode the identical CDR3. The chain uses TRBV5-1 and TRBJ2-5; the D gene is possibly TRBD1 (6 bases). V lost 0 bases, J lost 0 bases, and 6 bases lay in between. The CDR3 sequence is 14 residues long. Per the germline V gene, CDR1 is SGHRS and CDR2 is YFSETQ. The CDR3 nucleotides are TGCGCCAGCAGCTTGGACAGGGACCAAGAGACCCAGTACTTC. It specifies CASSLDRDQETQYF.

The chain employs TRBV2 and TRBJ1-1; TRBD1 might be the D (5 bases). The CDR3 is made up of 20 amino acids. Germline V CDR1 and CDR2: SNHLY, FYNNEI. With 4 bases removed from V and 3 bases from J, the gap between germline ends came to 30 bases. CDR3 region: CASSGEGTAPPKSKDTEAFF. For the CDR3, the DNA is TGTGCCAGCAGTGGGGAGGGGACGGCCCCCCCGAAGTCAAAGGACACTGAAGCTTTCTTT.

The rearrangement uses TRBV16 and TRBJ1-2; D not resolved. CDR3 length: 13 amino acids. Germline loops: CDR1 KGHSY, CDR2 FQNENV. Trimming took 2 bases from V and 4 from J, leaving 8 bases between them. Written as DNA, the CDR3 is TGTGCCAGCAGCCAACTGGCATCCTATGGCTACACCTTC. This gives the protein CASSQLASYGYTF. Looking up the rest from reference TRBV16 and TRBJ1-2 gives the full variable domain: GEEVAQTPKHLVRGEGQKAKLYCAPIKGHSYVFWYQQVLKNEFKFLISFQNENVFDETGMPKERFSAKCLPNSPCSLEIQATKLEDSAVYFCASSQLASYGYTFGSGTRLTVV.

The rearrangement links TRBV27 to TRBJ2-3, with D maybe TRBD1 (5 bases). Germline V gene lookup returns CDR1 MNHEY and CDR2 SMNVEV (reference sequence). Trimming removed 1 base at V and 5 bases at J, with 13 bases between. CDR3 size: 15 residues. The CDR3 DNA reads TGTGCCAGCAGTTTATGGGCAGGGATTTTAGATACGCAGTATTTT. Its translation is CASSLWAGILDTQYF.

This clone was detected only once. The identical CDR3 is also encoded by other nucleotide sequences in the sample. The V and J genes are TRBV19 and TRBJ2-1, with 14 bases lining up with TRBD2. The junction had 4 bases not matched to a gene; V was cut back by 6 bases and J by 0 bases. CDR1 is LNHDA and CDR2 is SQIVND in the germline V gene (reference sequence). This CDR3 comprises 17 residues. The CDR3 spells CASSGTSGRLSYNEQFF. As DNA, the CDR3 is TGTGCCAGTAGCGGGACTAGCGGGAGACTCTCCTACAATGAGCAGTTCTTC.

A remark on this clone: Other DNA sequences from this sample encode an identical CDR3 as well. The chain recombines TRBV4-3 with TRBJ2-5; 10 bases match TRBD1. The CDR3 loop spans 15 amino acids. Trimming removed 1 base from V and 1 base from J; junction bases left unmatched: 0. CDR1 and CDR2 from the germline V gene are LGHNA and YSLEER. The CDR3 protein is CASSQGTGGQETQYF. CDR3 nucleotides: TGCGCCAGCAGCCAAGGGACAGGGGGCCAAGAGACCCAGTACTTC.

The chain recombines TRBV6-1 with TRBJ2-3; maybe TRBD2 (5 bases). Per germline, CDR1 MNHNS and CDR2 SASEGT. The CDR3 is made up of 14 amino acids. V gave up 2 bases and J gave up 6 bases, with 12 bases separating them. The CDR3 region is CASSEYHAGDTQYF. CDR3 in DNA: TGTGCCAGCAGTGAATACCACGCGGGCGATACGCAGTATTTT.

This clone was seen only once. This specimen includes other DNA sequences encoding the same CDR3. J is TRBJ2-1 and V is TRBV5-1; weak D call: TRBD1 (5 bases). CDR3 length: 15 amino acids. V lost 0 bases and J lost 1, with 8 bases in between. Germline assignment: CDR1 SGHRS and CDR2 YFSETQ. CDR3 DNA sequence: TGCGCCAGCAGCTTGGAAGCAGGGTCCTACAATGAGCAGTTCTTC. Its translation: CASSLEAGSYNEQFF.

The chain uses TRBV10-3 and TRBJ1-2; no clear D. Germline V gene sequence: CDR1 ENHRY, CDR2 SYGVKD. The CDR3 sequence is 12 residues long. The ends were cut back, 8 bases at V and 2 bases at J, with 9 bases in the middle. CDR3 coding DNA: TGTGCCATCCTACTGAACAACTATGGCTACACCTTC. This gives the protein CAILLNNYGYTF.

The chain carries TRBV7-9 and TRBJ2-7; D is uncertain. The V and J ends lost 1 base and 2 bases respectively, with 9 bases between them. Germline CDR1 SEHNR, CDR2 FQNEAQ (reference sequence). The CDR3 is 14 residues long. CDR3 in amino acids: CASSLVGMPYEQYF. The CDR3 coding sequence is TGTGCCAGCAGCTTAGTAGGGATGCCCTACGAGCAGTACTTC.

This clone was counted once. CDR3 in amino acids: CASNRGRGQGAENIQYF. The CDR3 coding sequence is TGTGCCAGTAACCGAGGGCGGGGACAGGGGGCAGAAAACATTCAGTACTTC. This sequence joins TRBV19 and TRBJ2-4; 12 nucleotides agree with TRBD1. Trimming removed 7 bases from V and 5 bases from J; junction bases left unmatched: 12. Germline V gives CDR1 LNHDA, CDR2 SQIVND (reference sequence). This CDR3 has 17 residues.

The chain links TRBV6-5 to TRBJ2-2; tentative D call: TRBD2 (5 bases). CDR3 length: 13 amino acids. Deletions cut 5 bases from V and 7 bases from J, with 11 bases between. Per germline, CDR1 MNHEY and CDR2 SVGAGI. The CDR3 protein is CASSVPSLGELFF. CDR3 DNA: TGTGCCAGCAGTGTCCCTAGCCTCGGGGAGCTGTTTTTT.